This TCR beta chain was captured by sequencing in a study of T cells in Graves' hyperthyroidism and ophthalmopathy. Whole-study context: Before any treatment, at initial diagnosis, peripheral blood was collected. Study conclusions and caveats: Among thyroid clonotypes expanded above 0.001, most also appeared in blood.

It was RNA transcripts that yielded the amplified TCR beta CDR3 regions. The TCR CDR3 first-round RT-PCR relied on the HTBI primer set. TCRdb recomputed calls from the multiplex PCR reads with MiXCR, one row per CDR3 protein. The sample lists about 530,000 distinct CDR3 sequences, 17% occurring once. Regarding this clonotype: Its antigen remains unknown.

The CDR3 is 15 amino acids. V lost 2 bases and J lost 0, with 9 bases in between. CDR1 is SGHVS, CDR2 FNYEAQ, per germline. Every diagnosis used clinical symptoms, serum thyroxine and TRAb, thyroid ultrasound and orbital computed tomography. Fresh 10 ml peripheral blood yielded PBMCs. Sequencing input: blood. The receptor was derived from a woman aged 18-30 years with Graves' ophthalmopathy. This rearrangement joins TRBV7-6 to TRBJ2-3; no clear D gene. This chain's CDR3 is CASSLSYSSTDTQYF. Here the CDR3 DNA reads TGTGCCAGCAGCTTATCTTACTCTAGCACAGATACGCAGTATTTT. The whole variable domain, remainder taken from reference TRBV7-6 and TRBJ2-3, is GAGVSQSPRYKVTKRGQDVALRCDPISGHVSLYWYRQALGQGPEFLTYFNYEAQQDKSGLPNDRFSAERPEGSISTLTIQRTEQRDSAMYRCASSLSYSSTDTQYFGPGTRLTVL.